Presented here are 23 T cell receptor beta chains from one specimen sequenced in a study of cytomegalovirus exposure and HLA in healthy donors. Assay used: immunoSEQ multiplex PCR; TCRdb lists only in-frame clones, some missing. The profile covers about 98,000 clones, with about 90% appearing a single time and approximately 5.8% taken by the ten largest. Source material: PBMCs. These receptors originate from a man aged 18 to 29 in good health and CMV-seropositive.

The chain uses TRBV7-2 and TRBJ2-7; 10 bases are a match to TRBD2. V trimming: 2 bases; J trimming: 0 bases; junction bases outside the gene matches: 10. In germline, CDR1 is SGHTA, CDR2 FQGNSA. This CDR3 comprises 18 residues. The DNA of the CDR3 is TGTGCCAGCAGCTTAAGATCTAGCGGGGGACGATTCTCCTACGAGCAGTACTTC. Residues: CASSLRSSGGRFSYEQYF.

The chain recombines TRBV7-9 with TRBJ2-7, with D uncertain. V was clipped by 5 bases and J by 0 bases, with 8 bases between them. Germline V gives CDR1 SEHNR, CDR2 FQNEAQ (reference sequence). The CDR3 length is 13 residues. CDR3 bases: TGTGCCAGCAGCCAACTTCCCTCCTACGAGCAGTACTTC. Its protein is CASSQLPSYEQYF.

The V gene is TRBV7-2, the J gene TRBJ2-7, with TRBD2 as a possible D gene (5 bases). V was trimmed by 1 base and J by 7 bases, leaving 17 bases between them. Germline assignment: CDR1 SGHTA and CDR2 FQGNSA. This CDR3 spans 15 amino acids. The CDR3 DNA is TGTGCCAGCAGCTTAGTAGCGCAACCGAGGAGGGAGCAGTACTTC. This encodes CASSLVAQPRREQYF. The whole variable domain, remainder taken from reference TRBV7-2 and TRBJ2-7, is GAGVSQSPSNKVTEKGKDVELRCDPISGHTALYWYRQSLGQGLEFLIYFQGNSAPDKSGLPSDRFSAERTGGSVSTLTIQRTQQEDSAVYLCASSLVAQPRREQYFGPGTRLTVT.

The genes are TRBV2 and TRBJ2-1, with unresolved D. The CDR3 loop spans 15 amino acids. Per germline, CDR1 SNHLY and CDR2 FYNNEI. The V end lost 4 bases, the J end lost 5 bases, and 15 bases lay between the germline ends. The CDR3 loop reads CASSAISRQNNEQFF. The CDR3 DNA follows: TGTGCCAGCAGTGCGATCAGTCGCCAAAACAATGAGCAGTTCTTC. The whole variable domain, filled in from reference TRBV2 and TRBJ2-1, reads EPEVTQTPSHQVTQMGQEVILRCVPISNHLYFYWYRQILGQKVEFLVSFYNNEISEKSEIFDDQFSVERPDGSNFTLKIRSTKLEDSAMYFCASSAISRQNNEQFFGPGTRLTVL.

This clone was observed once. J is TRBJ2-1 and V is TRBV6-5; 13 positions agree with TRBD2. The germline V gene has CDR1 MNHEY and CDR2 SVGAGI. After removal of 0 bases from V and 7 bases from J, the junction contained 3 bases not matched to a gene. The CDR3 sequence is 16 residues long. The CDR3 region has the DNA TGTGCCAGCAGTTACTCGAAACTAGCGGGAGGGAATGAGCAGTTCTTC. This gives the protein CASSYSKLAGGNEQFF.

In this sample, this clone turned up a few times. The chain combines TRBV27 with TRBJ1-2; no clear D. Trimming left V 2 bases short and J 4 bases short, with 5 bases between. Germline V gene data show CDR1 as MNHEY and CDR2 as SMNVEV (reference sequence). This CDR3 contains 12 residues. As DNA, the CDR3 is TGTGCCAGCAGTTTACCCCTCTATGGCTACACCTTC. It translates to CASSLPLYGYTF.

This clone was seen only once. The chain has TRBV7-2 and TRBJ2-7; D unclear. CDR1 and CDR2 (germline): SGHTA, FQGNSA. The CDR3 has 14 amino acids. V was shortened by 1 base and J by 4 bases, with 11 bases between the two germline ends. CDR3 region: CASSLETGGYEQYF. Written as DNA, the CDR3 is TGTGCCAGCAGCTTAGAGACGGGTGGGTACGAGCAGTACTTC.

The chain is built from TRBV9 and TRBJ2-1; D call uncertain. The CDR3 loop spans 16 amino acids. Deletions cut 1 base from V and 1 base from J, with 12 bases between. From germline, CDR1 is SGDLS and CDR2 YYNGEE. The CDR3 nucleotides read TGTGCCAGCAGCGTATCGGCCCAGCGTTCCTACAATGAGCAGTTCTTC. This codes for CASSVSAQRSYNEQFF.

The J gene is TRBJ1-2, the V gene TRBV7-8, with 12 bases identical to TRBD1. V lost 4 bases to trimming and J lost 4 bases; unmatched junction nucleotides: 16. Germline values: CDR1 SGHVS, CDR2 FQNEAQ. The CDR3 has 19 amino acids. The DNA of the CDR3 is TGTGCCAGCAGCTCTAAACCGGCCGGGACAGGGGGCCCCCTCTATGGCTACACCTTC. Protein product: CASSSKPAGTGGPLYGYTF.

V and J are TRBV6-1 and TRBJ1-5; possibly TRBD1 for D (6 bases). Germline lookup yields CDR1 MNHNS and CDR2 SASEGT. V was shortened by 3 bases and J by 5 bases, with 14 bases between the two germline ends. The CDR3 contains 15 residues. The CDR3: CASSESFWGHQPQHF. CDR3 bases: TGTGCCAGCAGTGAGTCTTTCTGGGGGCATCAGCCCCAGCATTTT.

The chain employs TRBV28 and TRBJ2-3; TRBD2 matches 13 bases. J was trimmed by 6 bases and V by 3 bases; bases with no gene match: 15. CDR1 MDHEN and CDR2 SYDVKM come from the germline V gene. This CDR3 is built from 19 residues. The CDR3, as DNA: TGTGCCAGCAGTTTTAGTGGGACTAGCGGGACAGGAATATGGGATACGCAGTATTTT. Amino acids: CASSFSGTSGTGIWDTQYF.

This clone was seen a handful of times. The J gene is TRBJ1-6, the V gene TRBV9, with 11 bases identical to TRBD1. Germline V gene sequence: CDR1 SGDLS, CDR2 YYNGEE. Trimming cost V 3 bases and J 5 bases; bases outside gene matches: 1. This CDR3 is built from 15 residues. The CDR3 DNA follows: TGTGCCAGCAGCGGGACAGGGGGCGATAATTCACCCCTCCACTTT. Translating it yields CASSGTGGDNSPLHF.

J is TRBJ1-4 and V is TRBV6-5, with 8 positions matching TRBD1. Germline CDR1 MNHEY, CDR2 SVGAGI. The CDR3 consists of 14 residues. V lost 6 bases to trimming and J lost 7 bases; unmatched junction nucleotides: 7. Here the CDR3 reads CASSSTGVVEKLFF. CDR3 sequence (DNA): TGTGCCAGCAGCTCGACAGGGGTGGTTGAAAAACTGTTTTTT.

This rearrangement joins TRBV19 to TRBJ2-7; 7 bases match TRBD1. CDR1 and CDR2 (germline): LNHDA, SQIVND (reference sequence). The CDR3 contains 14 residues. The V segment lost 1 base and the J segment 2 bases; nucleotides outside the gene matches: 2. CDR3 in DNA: TGTGCCAGTAGTATAGCCGGACAGGCCTACGAGCAGTACTTC. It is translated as CASSIAGQAYEQYF.

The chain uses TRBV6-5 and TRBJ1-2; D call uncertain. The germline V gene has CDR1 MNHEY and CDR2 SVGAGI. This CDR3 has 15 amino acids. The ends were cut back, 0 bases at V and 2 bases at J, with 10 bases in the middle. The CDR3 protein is CASSYSDQENYGYTF. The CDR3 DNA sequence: TGTGCCAGCAGTTACTCCGACCAGGAAAACTATGGCTACACCTTC.

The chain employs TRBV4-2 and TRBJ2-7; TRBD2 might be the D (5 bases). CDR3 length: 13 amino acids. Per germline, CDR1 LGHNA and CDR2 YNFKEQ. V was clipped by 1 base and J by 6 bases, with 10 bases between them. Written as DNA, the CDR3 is TGTGCCAGCAGCCAAGCCCCCCGGGGCGAGCAGTACTTC. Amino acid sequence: CASSQAPRGEQYF.

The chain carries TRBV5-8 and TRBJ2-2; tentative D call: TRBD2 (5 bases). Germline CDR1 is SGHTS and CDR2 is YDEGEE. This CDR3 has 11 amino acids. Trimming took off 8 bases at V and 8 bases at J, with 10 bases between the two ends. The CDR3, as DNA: TGTGCCAGTTACCGGAGGGGGGAGCTGTTTTTT. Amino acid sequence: CASYRRGELFF. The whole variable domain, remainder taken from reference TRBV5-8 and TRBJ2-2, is EAGVTQSPTHLIKTRGQQATLRCSPISGHTSVYWYQQALGLGLQFLLWYDEGEERNRGNFPPRFSGRQFPNYSSELNVNALELEDSALYLCASYRRGELFFGEGSRLTVL.

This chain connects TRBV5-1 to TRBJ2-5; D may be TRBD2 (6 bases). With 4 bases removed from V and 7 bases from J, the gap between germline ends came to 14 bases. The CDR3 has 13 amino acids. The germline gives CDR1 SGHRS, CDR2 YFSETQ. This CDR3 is CASSPGPEGTQYF. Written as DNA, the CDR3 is TGCGCCAGCAGCCCCGGACCGGAGGGGACCCAGTACTTC.

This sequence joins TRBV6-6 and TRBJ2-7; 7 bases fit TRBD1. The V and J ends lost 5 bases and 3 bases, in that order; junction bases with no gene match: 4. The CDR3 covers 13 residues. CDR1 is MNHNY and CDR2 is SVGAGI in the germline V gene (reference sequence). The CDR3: CASSLQGDYEQYF. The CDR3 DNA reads TGTGCCAGCAGTCTTCAGGGGGACTACGAGCAGTACTTC.

The CDR3 bases are TGTGCCAGCAGCCAAGAGTTCAGGAACACTGAAGCTTTCTTT. Translated, it gives CASSQEFRNTEAFF. The chain couples TRBV4-2 to TRBJ1-1; the D is unclear. This CDR3 has 14 amino acids. The V and J ends lost 0 bases and 1 base respectively, with 6 bases between them. Germline V gives CDR1 LGHNA, CDR2 YNFKEQ.

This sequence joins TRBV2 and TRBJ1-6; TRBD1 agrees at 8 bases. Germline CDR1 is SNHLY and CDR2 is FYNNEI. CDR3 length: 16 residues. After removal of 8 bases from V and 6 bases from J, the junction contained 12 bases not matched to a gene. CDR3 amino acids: CASAFDGTGVNSPLHF. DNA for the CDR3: TGTGCCAGCGCTTTCGACGGGACAGGTGTTAATTCACCCCTCCACTTT.

The CDR3: CSVEGQDRRLGNEQFF. DNA of the CDR3: TGCAGCGTTGAAGGGCAAGACAGACGGTTGGGCAATGAGCAGTTCTTC. The chain couples TRBV29-1 to TRBJ2-1; possible D gene TRBD1, 5 bases. The ends were cut back, 1 base at V and 6 bases at J, with 19 bases in the middle. The CDR3 is made up of 16 amino acids. Germline CDR1 SQVTM, CDR2 ANQGSEA.

CDR3 sequence reads: CASRAGNNQPQHF. The CDR3 nucleotides are TGTGCCAGCAGGGCGGGAAACAATCAGCCCCAGCATTTT. J is TRBJ1-5 and V is TRBV7-9; no clear D. The CDR3 has 13 amino acids. The V and J ends lost 6 bases and 3 bases respectively, with 9 bases between them. CDR1 is SEHNR, CDR2 FQNEAQ, per germline (reference sequence).